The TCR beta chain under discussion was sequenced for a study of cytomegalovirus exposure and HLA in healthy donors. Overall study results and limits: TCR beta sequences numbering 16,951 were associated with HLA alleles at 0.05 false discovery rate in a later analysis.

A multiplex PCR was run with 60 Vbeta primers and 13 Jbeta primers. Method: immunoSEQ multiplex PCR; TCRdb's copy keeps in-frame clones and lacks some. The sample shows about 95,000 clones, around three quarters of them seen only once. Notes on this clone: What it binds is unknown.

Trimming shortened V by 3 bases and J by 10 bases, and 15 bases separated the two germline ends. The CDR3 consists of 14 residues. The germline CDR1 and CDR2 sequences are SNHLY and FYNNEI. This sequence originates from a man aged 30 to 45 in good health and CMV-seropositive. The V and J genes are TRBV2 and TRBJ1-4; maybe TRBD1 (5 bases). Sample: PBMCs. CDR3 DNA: TGTGCCAGCAGTGAGGAGGGATCTGGGGGAAAACTGTTTTTT. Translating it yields CASSEEGSGGKLFF.